One sample yielded the 32 T cell receptor beta chains listed below, sequenced in a study of shared clonotypes between healthy human individuals. Data came from immunoSEQ multiplex PCR; TCRdb stores just in-frame clones and leaves some out. The table shows a few million clones, with 90% to 97% occurring only once. The specimen was naive CD4+ T cells sorted from blood. Sample subset: CD45RA+ positively selected. All receptors come from a man aged 18 to 30 in good health.

The genes are TRBV6-6 and TRBJ1-3; D is unresolved. Trimming shortened V by 2 bases and J by 0 bases, and 8 bases separated the two germline ends. Germline assignment: CDR1 MNHNY and CDR2 SVGAGI (reference sequence). The CDR3 consists of 15 residues. CDR3 loop: CASSYTLGSGNTIYF. CDR3 DNA: TGTGCCAGCAGTTACACTCTGGGCTCTGGAAACACCATATATTTT.

This sequence joins TRBV6-1 and TRBJ2-5, with 8 bases aligning to TRBD1. The CDR3 has 16 amino acids. Losses at the gene ends were 2 bases for V and 5 bases for J; bases not matched to a gene: 10. Germline V lookup: CDR1 MNHNS, CDR2 SASEGT. The CDR3 nucleotides read TGTGCCAGCAGTGAATCTGTGACAGGGGTTCGGGAGACCCAGTACTTC. Translating gives CASSESVTGVRETQYF.

This chain joins TRBV6-1 and TRBJ2-5; D is perhaps TRBD1 (6 bases). CDR3 size: 12 residues. Germline V gene lookup returns CDR1 MNHNS and CDR2 SASEGT. V was shortened by 6 bases and J by 7 bases, with 12 bases between the two germline ends. The CDR3 loop is CASSRGVWTQYF. DNA of the CDR3: TGTGCCAGCAGCAGGGGAGTTTGGACCCAGTACTTC.

The rearrangement joins TRBV19 to TRBJ1-3; weak D call: TRBD1 (5 bases). The CDR3 runs to 15 residues. Per the germline V gene, CDR1 is LNHDA and CDR2 is SQIVND (reference sequence). V was cut by 1 base and J by 4 bases, with 11 bases left in between. CDR3 sequence reads: CASSIVAGRGNTIYF. CDR3 sequence (DNA): TGTGCCAGTAGTATAGTGGCAGGGCGCGGAAACACCATATATTTT.

The chain has TRBV5-1 and TRBJ2-5; D gene uncertain. The CDR3 contains 15 residues. V was pared by 1 base and J by 0 bases, with 10 bases between. Germline V CDR1 and CDR2: SGHRS, YFSETQ. The CDR3 protein is CASSLRQTYQETQYF. DNA for the CDR3: TGCGCCAGCAGCTTGAGGCAGACGTACCAAGAGACCCAGTACTTC.

V and J are TRBV14 and TRBJ2-1; D tentatively fits TRBD1 or TRBD2 (6 bases each). Trimming shortened V by 0 bases and J by 5 bases, and 17 bases separated the two germline ends. Germline V gives CDR1 SGHDN, CDR2 FVKESK. This CDR3 has 17 residues. CDR3: CASSQDRGTRTDNEQFF. The CDR3 DNA is TGTGCCAGCAGCCAAGATCGGGGGACACGGACGGACAATGAGCAGTTCTTC.

This chain joins TRBV2 and TRBJ1-4; 7 positions agree with TRBD1. The CDR3 covers 15 residues. Germline V gives CDR1 SNHLY, CDR2 FYNNEI. Trimming removed 6 bases from V and 0 bases from J; junction bases left unmatched: 4. CDR3 bases: TGTGCCAGCAGCGGCAGGGGGACAACTAATGAAAAACTGTTTTTT. This sequence encodes CASSGRGTTNEKLFF.

J is TRBJ1-1 and V is TRBV7-3, with D possibly matching TRBD1 (6 bases). Deletions cut 5 bases from V and 1 base from J, with 11 bases between. The length of the CDR3 is 14 residues. Germline CDR1 and CDR2: SGHTA and FQGTGA. The CDR3 protein is CASSMTGSNTEAFF. The CDR3, as DNA: TGTGCCAGCAGCATGACAGGATCGAACACTGAAGCTTTCTTT. Looking up the rest from reference TRBV7-3 and TRBJ1-1 gives the full variable domain: GAGVSQTPSNKVTEKGKYVELRCDPISGHTALYWYRQSLGQGPEFLIYFQGTGAADDSGLPNDRFFAVRPEGSVSTLKIQRTERGDSAVYLCASSMTGSNTEAFFGQGTRLTVV.

The J gene is TRBJ1-1, the V gene TRBV29-1, with D hard to call. The CDR3 is 11 residues long. CDR1 is SQVTM, CDR2 ANQGSEA, per germline. Deletions cut 4 bases from V and 7 bases from J, with 10 bases between. The CDR3 DNA sequence: TGCAGCGTTGTTTACACGGGTGAAGCTTTCTTT. This codes for CSVVYTGEAFF.

This chain links TRBV6-5 with TRBJ1-1, with a weak D call TRBD1 (5 bases). Germline V CDR1 and CDR2: MNHEY, SVGAGI. Trimming removed 0 bases at V and 6 bases at J, with 11 bases between. The CDR3 is 14 residues long. In DNA, the CDR3 is TGTGCCAGCAGTTACTCTAAATGGGGGGCTGAAGCTTTCTTT. This translates into CASSYSKWGAEAFF.

J is TRBJ2-1 and V is TRBV7-3; the D is unclear. Germline V lookup: CDR1 SGHTA, CDR2 FQGTGA. Trimming shortened V by 4 bases and J by 5 bases, and 12 bases separated the two germline ends. The CDR3 length is 14 residues. The CDR3 sequence is CASSSTRVDNEQFF. CDR3 nucleotides: TGTGCCAGCAGCTCCACGCGAGTGGACAATGAGCAGTTCTTC.

The CDR3 nucleotides read TGTGCCGGAGGAGTTCTCAATTCACCCCTCCACTTT. As protein: CAGGVLNSPLHF. The rearrangement links TRBV30 to TRBJ1-6; D gene uncertain. The V gene's germline CDR1 is GTSNPN and CDR2 SVGIG (reference sequence). V was clipped by 8 bases and J by 7 bases, with 12 bases between them. This CDR3 has 12 amino acids.

The chain combines TRBV30 with TRBJ2-7; 10 nucleotides align to TRBD2. Germline loops: CDR1 GTSNPN, CDR2 SVGIG (reference sequence). This CDR3 spans 15 amino acids. The V segment lost 0 bases and the J segment 6 bases; nucleotides outside the gene matches: 8. The CDR3 region is CAWSVSASGGFEQYF. CDR3 coding DNA: TGTGCCTGGAGTGTCTCGGCTAGCGGGGGTTTCGAGCAGTACTTC.

The V and J genes are TRBV4-2 and TRBJ2-6; 8 nucleotides match TRBD1. Germline V lookup: CDR1 LGHNA, CDR2 YNFKEQ. This CDR3 spans 18 amino acids. The V segment lost 0 bases and the J segment 0 bases; nucleotides outside the gene matches: 4. The CDR3 nucleotides read TGTGCCAGCAGCCAAGAGTGGGACAGGACCTCTGGGGCCAACGTCCTGACTTTC. Protein: CASSQEWDRTSGANVLTF.

This clone appeared once. This chain uses TRBV9 with TRBJ2-2; 14 bases map to TRBD2. This CDR3 has 18 amino acids. From germline, CDR1 is SGDLS and CDR2 YYNGEE. With 4 bases clipped from V and 3 bases from J, the junction kept 8 bases outside the gene matches. DNA for the CDR3: TGTGCCAGCAGCTCCTCGACTAGCGGGAGGGGATACACCGGGGAGCTGTTTTTT. Translated, it gives CASSSSTSGRGYTGELFF.

The chain is built from TRBV6-1 and TRBJ2-7; D is possibly TRBD1 (5 bases). Germline V lookup: CDR1 MNHNS, CDR2 SASEGT. The length of the CDR3 is 14 residues. Trimming took off 0 bases at V and 4 bases at J, with 10 bases between the two ends. For the CDR3, the DNA is TGTGCCAGCAGTGAAGCCGCAGGGAAGTACGAGCAGTACTTC. This gives the protein CASSEAAGKYEQYF.

The chain employs TRBV19 and TRBJ1-2; TRBD1 might be the D (5 bases). V was trimmed by 7 bases and J by 0 bases, leaving 12 bases between them. CDR1 is LNHDA and CDR2 is SQIVND in the germline V gene (reference sequence). CDR3 length: 14 amino acids. The CDR3 DNA sequence: TGTGCCAGTATTCCCAGGGCCTCTAACTATGGCTACACCTTC. The encoded protein is CASIPRASNYGYTF.

In its sample, this clone was seen once. The chain recombines TRBV7-2 with TRBJ2-3; 12 positions agree with TRBD2. This CDR3 contains 17 residues. V shed 2 bases, J shed 3 bases, and the junction held 6 bases outside the gene matches. Germline V CDR1 and CDR2: SGHTA, FQGNSA. CDR3 DNA: TGTGCCAGCAGCTTAAGGGGGACTAGCGGGTCGACAGATACGCAGTATTTT. Amino acids: CASSLRGTSGSTDTQYF.

V usage is TRBV5-8 and J usage is TRBJ2-7; 8 bases agree with TRBD1. V lost 6 bases to trimming and J lost 3 bases; unmatched junction nucleotides: 5. Germline CDR1 SGHTS, CDR2 YDEGEE. There are 13 residues in the CDR3. The CDR3 DNA reads TGTGCCAGCAACGGACAGGGAGGCTACGAGCAGTACTTC. Its translation: CASNGQGGYEQYF.

Notes on this clone: Distinct nucleotide sequences in the sample also encode this CDR3. The chain combines TRBV18 with TRBJ2-7; D remains unclear. The CDR3 runs 14 residues. Trimming took off 2 bases at V and 3 bases at J, with 11 bases between the two ends. The germline CDR1 and CDR2 sequences are KGHSH and LQKENI. The CDR3 DNA reads as TGTGCCAGCTCACCAGGGCGACAAATCTACGAGCAGTACTTC. Encoded protein: CASSPGRQIYEQYF.

The V call is TRBV10-1, the J call TRBJ1-6; a weak D match, TRBD1 (5 bases). V lost 5 bases, J lost 4 bases, and 9 bases lay in between. From germline, CDR1 is WNHNN and CDR2 SYGVQD (reference sequence). The CDR3 runs 14 residues. CDR3 sequence: CASSPGLYNSPLHF. The CDR3 bases are TGCGCCAGCAGTCCGGGACTGTATAATTCACCCCTCCACTTT.

Notes on this clone: One end of the junction is discordant with germline, which a read error may explain. This chain uses TRBV6-5 with TRBJ1-6; TRBD1 agrees at 7 bases. Germline-derived CDR1 and CDR2 are MNHEY and SVGAGI. The CDR3 extends over 15 amino acids. The CDR3 loop is CASMFGTAENSPPHF. CDR3 nucleotide sequence: TGTGCCAGCATGTTTGGGACAGCAGAAAATTCACCCCCCCACTTT.

This chain uses TRBV4-3 with TRBJ2-7; D gene unclear. V was shortened by 1 base and J by 3 bases, with 10 bases between the two germline ends. CDR3 length: 14 amino acids. The V gene's germline CDR1 is LGHNA and CDR2 YSLEER. Written as DNA, the CDR3 is TGCGCCAGCAGCCAAGGCTTACCTCACTACGAGCAGTACTTC. Its protein product is CASSQGLPHYEQYF.

The chain employs TRBV7-9 and TRBJ2-7; D gene uncertain. The germline V gene encodes CDR1 SEHNR and CDR2 FQNEAQ (reference sequence). This CDR3 region has 13 residues. The ends were cut back, 1 base at V and 7 bases at J, with 11 bases in the middle. CDR3 DNA: TGTGCCAGCAGCTTAGGCGGCGATAGGGAGCAGTACTTC. Its translation is CASSLGGDREQYF.

With regard to this clone: Other DNA sequences within the sample encode an identical CDR3. V is TRBV5-4 and J is TRBJ2-3; D unresolved. Trimming shortened V by 0 bases and J by 0 bases, and 8 bases separated the two germline ends. The CDR3 contains 15 residues. From germline, CDR1 is SGHNT and CDR2 YYREEE (reference sequence). The CDR3 bases are TGTGCCAGCAGCTTGGGATGGGGAAGCACAGATACGCAGTATTTT. It is translated as CASSLGWGSTDTQYF.

This chain uses TRBV2 with TRBJ1-2; D may be TRBD1 (5 bases). The V and J ends lost 1 base and 8 bases respectively, with 17 bases between them. CDR3 length: 15 residues. Per germline, CDR1 SNHLY and CDR2 FYNNEI. CDR3 nucleotides: TGTGCCAGCAGTGAAGAAGTAGGGGCCCTTTTCGGCTACACCTTC. Its translation: CASSEEVGALFGYTF. The entire variable domain, with the rest obtained from reference TRBV2 and TRBJ1-2, is as follows: EPEVTQTPSHQVTQMGQEVILRCVPISNHLYFYWYRQILGQKVEFLVSFYNNEISEKSEIFDDQFSVERPDGSNFTLKIRSTKLEDSAMYFCASSEEVGALFGYTFGSGTRLTVV.

The V call is TRBV9, the J call TRBJ2-2, with 7 bases lining up with TRBD1. Germline trimming cut 0 bases from V and 4 bases from J; bases unmatched to any gene: 3. The CDR3 runs to 15 residues. Germline CDR1 reads SGDLS; CDR2 reads YYNGEE. The CDR3 is CASSVEGAATGELFF. CDR3 bases: TGTGCCAGCAGCGTAGAGGGGGCGGCCACCGGGGAGCTGTTTTTT.

The count of this clone is one. The chain has TRBV6-1 and TRBJ1-5; D not resolved. The germline V gene encodes CDR1 MNHNS and CDR2 SASEGT. The CDR3 spans 13 residues. Trimming cost V 5 bases and J 6 bases, with 11 bases left between them. CDR3 sequence (DNA): TGTGCCAGCAGTACTTTAGTTGGTCAGCCCCAGCATTTT. As protein: CASSTLVGQPQHF.

V gene TRBV28 combines with J gene TRBJ2-1; tentatively, D is TRBD1 (7 bases). Germline CDR1 MDHEN, CDR2 SYDVKM. V was shortened by 4 bases and J by 11 bases, with 12 bases between the two germline ends. The CDR3 has 12 amino acids. The CDR3 is CASSSQGGKQFF. CDR3 nucleotide sequence: TGTGCCAGCAGTTCTCAGGGGGGTAAGCAGTTCTTC.

This clone was picked up one time. The chain links TRBV19 to TRBJ2-5; 11 nucleotides match TRBD2. The germline V gene has CDR1 LNHDA and CDR2 SQIVND (reference sequence). V dropped 4 bases and J dropped 4; count of bases not matched to a gene: 2. This CDR3 comprises 14 residues. The CDR3 is CASSTSGGLETQYF. As DNA, the CDR3 is TGTGCCAGTAGTACTAGCGGGGGGTTAGAGACCCAGTACTTC.

The chain links TRBV5-1 to TRBJ2-7, with D maybe TRBD1 (6 bases). Per germline, CDR1 SGHRS and CDR2 YFSETQ. Deletions cut 7 bases from V and 4 bases from J, with 15 bases between. The CDR3 is made up of 13 amino acids. CDR3 DNA: TGCGCCAGCGGCCGGGACAACCGTTACGAGCAGTACTTC. This encodes CASGRDNRYEQYF. Based on the CDR3 plus reference TRBV5-1 and TRBJ2-7, the full variable domain is KAGVTQTPRYLIKTRGQQVTLSCSPISGHRSVSWYQQTPGQGLQFLFEYFSETQRNKGNFPGRFSGRQFSNSRSEMNVSTLELGDSALYLCASGRDNRYEQYFGPGTRLTVT.

CDR3 DNA sequence: TGTGCCAGCACCAGACAGGGCGAGGTCACCGGGGAGCTGTTTTTT. Residues: CASTRQGEVTGELFF. The gene calls are TRBV9 and TRBJ2-2; TRBD1 matches at 7 bases. The trim removed 6 bases at V and 4 bases at J, leaving 9 bases unmatched. This CDR3 contains 15 residues. From germline, CDR1 is SGDLS and CDR2 YYNGEE.